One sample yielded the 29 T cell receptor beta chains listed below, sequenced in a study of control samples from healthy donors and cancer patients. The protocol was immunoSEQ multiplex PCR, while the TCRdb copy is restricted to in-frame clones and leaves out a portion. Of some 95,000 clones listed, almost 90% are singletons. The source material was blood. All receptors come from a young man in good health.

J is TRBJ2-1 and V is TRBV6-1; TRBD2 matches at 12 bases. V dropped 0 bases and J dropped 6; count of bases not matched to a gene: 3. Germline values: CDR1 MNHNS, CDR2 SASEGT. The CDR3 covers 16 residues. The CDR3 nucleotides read TGTGCCAGCAGTGAAGCCGGACTAGCGGGATTCAATGAGCAGTTCTTC. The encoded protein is CASSEAGLAGFNEQFF.

CDR3 in amino acids: CASSLGSERNQPQHF. CDR3 in DNA: TGTGCCAGCAGCTTAGGTTCCGAGCGAAATCAGCCCCAGCATTTT. This chain links TRBV7-2 with TRBJ1-5, with D hard to call. CDR1 is SGHTA, CDR2 FQGNSA, per germline. Trimming stripped 1 base from V and 4 bases from J, with 11 bases between. This CDR3 contains 15 residues.

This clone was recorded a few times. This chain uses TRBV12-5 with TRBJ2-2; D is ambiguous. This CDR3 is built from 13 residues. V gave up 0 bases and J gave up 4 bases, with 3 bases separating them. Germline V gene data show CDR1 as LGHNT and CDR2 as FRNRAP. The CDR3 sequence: CASGLVLTGELFF. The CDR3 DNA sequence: TGTGCTAGTGGTTTGGTACTCACCGGGGAGCTGTTTTTT.

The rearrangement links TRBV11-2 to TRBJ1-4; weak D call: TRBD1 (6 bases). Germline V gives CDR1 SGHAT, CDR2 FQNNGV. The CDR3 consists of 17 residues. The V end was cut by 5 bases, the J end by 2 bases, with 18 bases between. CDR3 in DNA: TGTGCCAGCAGCGGAACCTTCAACAGGGACACTAATGAAAAACTGTTTTTT. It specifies CASSGTFNRDTNEKLFF.

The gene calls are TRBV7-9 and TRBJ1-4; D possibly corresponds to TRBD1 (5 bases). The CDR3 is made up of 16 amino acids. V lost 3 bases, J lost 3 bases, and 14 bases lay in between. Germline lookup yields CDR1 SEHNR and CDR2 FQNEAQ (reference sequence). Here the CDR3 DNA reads TGTGCCAGCAGCTTCCACGTGGGGGGGTCTAATGAAAAACTGTTTTTT. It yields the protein CASSFHVGGSNEKLFF. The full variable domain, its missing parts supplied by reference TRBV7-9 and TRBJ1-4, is DTGVSQNPRHKITKRGQNVTFRCDPISEHNRLYWYRQTLGQGPEFLTYFQNEAQLEKSRLLSDRFSAERPKGSFSTLEIQRTEQGDSAMYLCASSFHVGGSNEKLFFGSGTQLSVL.

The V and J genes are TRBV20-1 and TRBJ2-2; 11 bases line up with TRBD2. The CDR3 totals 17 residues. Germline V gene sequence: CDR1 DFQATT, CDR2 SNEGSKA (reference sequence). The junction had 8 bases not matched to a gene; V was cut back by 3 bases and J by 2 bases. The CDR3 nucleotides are TGCAGTGCTAGTCCTCCTCTAGCGGGAGGTAACACCGGGGAGCTGTTTTTT. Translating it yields CSASPPLAGGNTGELFF.

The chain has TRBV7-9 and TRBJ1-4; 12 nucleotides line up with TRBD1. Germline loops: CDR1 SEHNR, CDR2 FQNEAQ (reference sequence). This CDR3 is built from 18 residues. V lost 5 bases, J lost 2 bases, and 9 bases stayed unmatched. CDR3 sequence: CASSQYGTGGATNEKLFF. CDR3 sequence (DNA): TGTGCCAGCAGCCAATACGGGACAGGGGGCGCGACTAATGAAAAACTGTTTTTT.

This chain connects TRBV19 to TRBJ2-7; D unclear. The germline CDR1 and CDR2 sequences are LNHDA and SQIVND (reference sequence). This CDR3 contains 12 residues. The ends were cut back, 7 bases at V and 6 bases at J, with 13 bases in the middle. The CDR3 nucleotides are TGTGCCAGTAATCCGTTAACCGGCGAGCAGTACTTC. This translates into CASNPLTGEQYF.

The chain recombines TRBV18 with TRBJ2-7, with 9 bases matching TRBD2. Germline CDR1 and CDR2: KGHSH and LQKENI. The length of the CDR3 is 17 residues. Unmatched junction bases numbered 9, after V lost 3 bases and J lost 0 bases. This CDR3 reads CASSPSWTSENSYEQYF. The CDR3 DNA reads TGTGCCAGCTCACCGTCCTGGACTAGCGAGAACTCCTACGAGCAGTACTTC.

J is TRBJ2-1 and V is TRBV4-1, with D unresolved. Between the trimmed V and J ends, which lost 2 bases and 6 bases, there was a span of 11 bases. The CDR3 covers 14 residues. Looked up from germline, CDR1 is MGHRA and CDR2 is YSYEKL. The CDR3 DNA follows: TGCGCCAGCAGCCAATATGTAGGTCGCAATGAGCAGTTCTTC. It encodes CASSQYVGRNEQFF.

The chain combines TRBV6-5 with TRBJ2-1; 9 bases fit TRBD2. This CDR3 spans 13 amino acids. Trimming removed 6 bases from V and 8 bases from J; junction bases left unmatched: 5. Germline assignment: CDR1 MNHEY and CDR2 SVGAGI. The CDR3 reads CASSWGGRDEQFF. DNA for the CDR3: TGTGCCAGCAGCTGGGGCGGGAGGGATGAGCAGTTCTTC.

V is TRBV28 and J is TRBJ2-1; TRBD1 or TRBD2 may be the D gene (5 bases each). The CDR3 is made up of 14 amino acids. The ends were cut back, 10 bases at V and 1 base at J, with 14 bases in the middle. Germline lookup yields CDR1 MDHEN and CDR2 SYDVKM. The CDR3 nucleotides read TGTGCCACCGTGGGACCGACTTCCTACAATGAGCAGTTCTTC. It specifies CATVGPTSYNEQFF.

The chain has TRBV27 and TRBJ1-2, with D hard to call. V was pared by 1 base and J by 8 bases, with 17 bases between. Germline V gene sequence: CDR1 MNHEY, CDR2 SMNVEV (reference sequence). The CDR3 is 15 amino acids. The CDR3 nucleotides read TGTGCCAGCAGTTTATTGGCCGGCCTCCTGGGGGGCTACACCTTC. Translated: CASSLLAGLLGGYTF.

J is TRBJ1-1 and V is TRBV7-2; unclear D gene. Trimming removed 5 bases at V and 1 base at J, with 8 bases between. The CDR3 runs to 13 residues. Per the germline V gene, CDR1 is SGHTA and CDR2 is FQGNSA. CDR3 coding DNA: TGTGCCAGCAGCCCACATCAGAACACTGAAGCTTTCTTT. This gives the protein CASSPHQNTEAFF.

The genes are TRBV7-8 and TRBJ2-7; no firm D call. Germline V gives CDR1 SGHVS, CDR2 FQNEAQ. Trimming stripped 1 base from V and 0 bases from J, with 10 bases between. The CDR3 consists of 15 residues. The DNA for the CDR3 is TGTGCCAGCAGCTTAGGGGCCATCTCCTCCTACGAGCAGTACTTC. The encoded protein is CASSLGAISSYEQYF.

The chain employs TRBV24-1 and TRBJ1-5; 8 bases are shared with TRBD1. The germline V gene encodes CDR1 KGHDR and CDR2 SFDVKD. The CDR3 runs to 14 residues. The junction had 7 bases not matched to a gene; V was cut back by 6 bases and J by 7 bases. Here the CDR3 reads CATSPRGLGQPQHF. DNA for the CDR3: TGTGCCACCAGTCCCAGGGGGCTAGGGCAGCCCCAGCATTTT.

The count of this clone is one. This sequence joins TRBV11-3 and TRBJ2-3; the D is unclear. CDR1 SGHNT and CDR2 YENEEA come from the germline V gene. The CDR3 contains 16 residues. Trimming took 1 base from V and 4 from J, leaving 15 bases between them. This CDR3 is CASSLVYGMSADTQYF. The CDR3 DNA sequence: TGTGCCAGCAGCTTAGTCTATGGGATGTCTGCAGATACGCAGTATTTT. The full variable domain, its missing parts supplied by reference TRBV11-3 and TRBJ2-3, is EAGVVQSPRYKIIEKKQPVAFWCNPISGHNTLYWYLQNLGQGPELLIRYENEEAVDDSQLPKDRFSAERLKGVDSTLKIQPAELGDSAVYLCASSLVYGMSADTQYFGPGTRLTVL.

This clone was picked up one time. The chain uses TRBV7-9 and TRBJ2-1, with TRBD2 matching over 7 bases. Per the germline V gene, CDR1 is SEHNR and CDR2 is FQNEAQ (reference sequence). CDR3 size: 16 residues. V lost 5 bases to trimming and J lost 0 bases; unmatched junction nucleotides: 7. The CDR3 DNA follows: TGTGCCAGCAGCCGCCTGGGCGGGAGCTCCTACAATGAGCAGTTCTTC. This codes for CASSRLGGSSYNEQFF.

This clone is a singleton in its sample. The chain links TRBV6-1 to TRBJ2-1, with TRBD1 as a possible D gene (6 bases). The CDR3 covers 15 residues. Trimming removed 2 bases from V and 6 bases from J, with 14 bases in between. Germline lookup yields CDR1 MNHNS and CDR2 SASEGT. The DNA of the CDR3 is TGTGCCAGCAGTGAAAGACTATGGGGGCTCAATGAGCAGTTCTTC. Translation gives CASSERLWGLNEQFF.

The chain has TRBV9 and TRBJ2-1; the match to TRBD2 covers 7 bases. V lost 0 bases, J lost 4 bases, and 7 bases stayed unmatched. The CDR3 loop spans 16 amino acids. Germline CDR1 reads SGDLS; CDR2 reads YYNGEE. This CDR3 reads CASSVGLRETYNEQFF. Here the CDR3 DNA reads TGTGCCAGCAGCGTAGGGCTGCGGGAGACTTACAATGAGCAGTTCTTC.

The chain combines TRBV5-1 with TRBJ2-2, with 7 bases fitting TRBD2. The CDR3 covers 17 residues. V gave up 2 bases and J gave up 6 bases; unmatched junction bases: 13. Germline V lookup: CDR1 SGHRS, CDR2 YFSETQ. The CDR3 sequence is CASSLKLAGVSAGELFF. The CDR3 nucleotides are TGCGCCAGCAGCTTAAAACTGGCGGGAGTATCGGCCGGGGAGCTGTTTTTT. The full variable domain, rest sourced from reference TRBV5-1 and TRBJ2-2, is KAGVTQTPRYLIKTRGQQVTLSCSPISGHRSVSWYQQTPGQGLQFLFEYFSETQRNKGNFPGRFSGRQFSNSRSEMNVSTLELGDSALYLCASSLKLAGVSAGELFFGEGSRLTVL.

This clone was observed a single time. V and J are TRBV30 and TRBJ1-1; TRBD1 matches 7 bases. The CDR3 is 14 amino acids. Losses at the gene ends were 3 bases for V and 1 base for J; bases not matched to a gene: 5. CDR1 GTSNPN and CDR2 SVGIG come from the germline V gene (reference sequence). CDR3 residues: CAWRGQSRNTEAFF. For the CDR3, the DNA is TGTGCCTGGAGGGGACAGTCTAGGAACACTGAAGCTTTCTTT.

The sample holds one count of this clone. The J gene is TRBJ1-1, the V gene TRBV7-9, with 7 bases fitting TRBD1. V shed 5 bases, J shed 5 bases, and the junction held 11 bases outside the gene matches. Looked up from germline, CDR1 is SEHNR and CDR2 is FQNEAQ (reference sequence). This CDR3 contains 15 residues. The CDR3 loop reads CASSPRGGSGTEAFF. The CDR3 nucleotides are TGTGCCAGCAGCCCGAGAGGGGGCAGCGGGACTGAAGCTTTCTTT.

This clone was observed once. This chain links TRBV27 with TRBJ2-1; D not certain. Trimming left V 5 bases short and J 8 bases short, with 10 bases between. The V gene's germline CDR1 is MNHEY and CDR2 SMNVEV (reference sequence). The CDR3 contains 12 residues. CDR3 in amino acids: CASSPLLHEQFF. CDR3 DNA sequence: TGTGCCAGCAGTCCCCTTCTCCATGAGCAGTTCTTC.

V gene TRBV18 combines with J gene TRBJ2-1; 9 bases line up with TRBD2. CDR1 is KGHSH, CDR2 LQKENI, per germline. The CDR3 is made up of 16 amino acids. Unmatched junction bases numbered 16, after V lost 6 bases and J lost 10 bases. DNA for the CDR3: TGTGCCAGCTCTCCCATAGCGGGAGTCAGGGATCGGGAGCAGTTCTTC. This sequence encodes CASSPIAGVRDREQFF. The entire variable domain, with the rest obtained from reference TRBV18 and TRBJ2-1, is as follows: NAGVMQNPRHLVRRRGQEARLRCSPMKGHSHVYWYRQLPEEGLKFMVYLQKENIIDESGMPKERFSAEFPKEGPSILRIQQVVRGDSAAYFCASSPIAGVRDREQFFGPGTRLTVL.

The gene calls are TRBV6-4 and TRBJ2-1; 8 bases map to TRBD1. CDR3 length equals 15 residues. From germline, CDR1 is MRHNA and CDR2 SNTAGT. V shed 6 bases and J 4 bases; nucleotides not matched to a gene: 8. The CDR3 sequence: CASRLQGDEYNEQFF. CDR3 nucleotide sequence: TGTGCCAGCAGACTACAGGGGGATGAGTACAATGAGCAGTTCTTC.

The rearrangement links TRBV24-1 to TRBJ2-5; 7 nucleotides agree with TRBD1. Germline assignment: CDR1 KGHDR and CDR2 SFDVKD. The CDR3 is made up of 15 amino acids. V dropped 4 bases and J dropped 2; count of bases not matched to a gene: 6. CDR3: CATSDIGTAQETQYF. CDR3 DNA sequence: TGTGCCACCAGTGACATCGGGACAGCACAAGAGACCCAGTACTTC.

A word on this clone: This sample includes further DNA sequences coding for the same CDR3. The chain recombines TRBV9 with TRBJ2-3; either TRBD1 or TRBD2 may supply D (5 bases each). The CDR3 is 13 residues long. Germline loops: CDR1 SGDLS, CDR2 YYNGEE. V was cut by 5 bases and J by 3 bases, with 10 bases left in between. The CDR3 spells CASSPWGTDTQYF. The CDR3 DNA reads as TGTGCCAGCAGTCCATGGGGGACAGATACGCAGTATTTT.

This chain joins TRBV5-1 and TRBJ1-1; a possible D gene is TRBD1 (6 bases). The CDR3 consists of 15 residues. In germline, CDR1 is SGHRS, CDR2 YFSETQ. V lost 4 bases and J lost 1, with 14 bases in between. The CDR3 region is CASSRTGIRNTEAFF. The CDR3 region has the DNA TGCGCCAGCAGCCGCACAGGGATCAGGAACACTGAAGCTTTCTTT.